These T cell receptor beta chains were read from a single sample in a study of cytomegalovirus exposure and HLA in healthy donors. Clones were sequenced by immunoSEQ multiplex PCR, and TCRdb holds only the in-frame ones, with some missing. This sample carries roughly 80,000 clones, 70% to 85% of them seen once, and the ten largest clones take 2.5% to 3.5%. Sequences were obtained from PBMCs. These receptor sequences come from a man over 45 in good health and CMV-seropositive. Each CDR3 is given with its conserved first and last residue.

J,length,V,CDR3
TRBJ1-1,15,TRBV27,CASSLLGAYPFEAFF
TRBJ2-7,12,TRBV29-1,CSVAAGGSEQYF
TRBJ1-4,12,TRBV10-3,CAISESGMPLFF
TRBJ1-1,14,TRBV18,CASSPLTGSTEAFF
TRBJ2-1,14,TRBV5-6,CASSPLRQGEEQFF
TRBJ2-3,14,TRBV11-2,CASSPSGATDTQYF
TRBJ2-7,14,TRBV29-1,CSVEKANLVREQYF
TRBJ2-1,15,TRBV7-8,CASSLAGDPYNEQFF
TRBJ2-1,14,TRBV12-5,CASGLIGTSNEQFF
TRBJ1-1,14,TRBV2,CASSPGVTGTEAFF
TRBJ2-1,16,TRBV7-9,CASSPPLAGGENEQFF
TRBJ2-5,15,TRBV30,CACNEAASPQETQYF
TRBJ2-3,16,TRBV2,CASSSRLAGETDTQYF